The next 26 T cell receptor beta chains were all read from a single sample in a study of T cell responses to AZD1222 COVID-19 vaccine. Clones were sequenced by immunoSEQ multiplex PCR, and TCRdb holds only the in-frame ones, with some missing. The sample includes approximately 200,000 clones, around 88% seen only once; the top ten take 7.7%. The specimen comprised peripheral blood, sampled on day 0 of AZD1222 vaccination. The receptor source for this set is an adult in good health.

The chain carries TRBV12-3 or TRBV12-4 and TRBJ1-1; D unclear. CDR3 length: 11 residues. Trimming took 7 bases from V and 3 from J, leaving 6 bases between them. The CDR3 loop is CASKVDTEAFF. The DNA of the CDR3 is TGTGCCAGCAAGGTAGACACTGAAGCTTTCTTT.

The CDR3, as DNA: TGTGCCAGCAGTTACTCGCCTGGACAGGGGGGCTCAAGTATCATCTACACCTTC. It yields the protein CASSYSPGQGGSSIIYTF. The J gene is TRBJ1-2, the V gene TRBV6-2 or TRBV6-3, with 10 nucleotides matching TRBD1. The CDR3 is 18 residues long. The germline CDR1 and CDR2 sequences are MNHEY and SVGEGT. J lost 10 bases, V lost 0 bases, and 17 bases had no gene match.

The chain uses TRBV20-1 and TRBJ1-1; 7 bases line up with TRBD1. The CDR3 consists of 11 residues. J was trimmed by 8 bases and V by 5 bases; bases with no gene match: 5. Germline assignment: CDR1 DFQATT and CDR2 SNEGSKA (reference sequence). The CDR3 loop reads CSAPRTGEAFF. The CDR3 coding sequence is TGCAGTGCTCCTAGGACAGGCGAAGCTTTCTTT.

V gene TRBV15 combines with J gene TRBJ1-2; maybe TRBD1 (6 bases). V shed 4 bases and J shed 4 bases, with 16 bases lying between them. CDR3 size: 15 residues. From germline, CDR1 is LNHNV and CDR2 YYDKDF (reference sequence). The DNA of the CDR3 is TGTGCCACCAGCATTCGGAGGGGGGGTATCTATGGCTACACCTTC. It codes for CATSIRRGGIYGYTF. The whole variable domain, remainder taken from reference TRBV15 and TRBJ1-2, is DAMVIQNPRYQVTQFGKPVTLSCSQTLNHNVMYWYQQKSSQAPKLLFHYYDKDFNNEADTPDNFQSRRPNTSFCFLDIRSPGLGDTAMYLCATSIRRGGIYGYTFGSGTRLTVV.

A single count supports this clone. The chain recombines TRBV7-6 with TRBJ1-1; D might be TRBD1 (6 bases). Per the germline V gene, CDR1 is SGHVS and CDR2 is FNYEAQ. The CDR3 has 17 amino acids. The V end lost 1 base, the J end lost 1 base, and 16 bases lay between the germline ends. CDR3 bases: TGTGCCAGCAGCTTAGAAAGGGGGGGACATCCGAACACTGAAGCTTTCTTT. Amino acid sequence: CASSLERGGHPNTEAFF.

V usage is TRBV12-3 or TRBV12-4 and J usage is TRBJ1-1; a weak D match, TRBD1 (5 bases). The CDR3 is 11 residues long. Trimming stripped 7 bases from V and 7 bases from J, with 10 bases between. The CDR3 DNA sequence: TGTGCCAGCATGTGGGGGATTGAAGCTTTCTTT. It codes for CASMWGIEAFF.

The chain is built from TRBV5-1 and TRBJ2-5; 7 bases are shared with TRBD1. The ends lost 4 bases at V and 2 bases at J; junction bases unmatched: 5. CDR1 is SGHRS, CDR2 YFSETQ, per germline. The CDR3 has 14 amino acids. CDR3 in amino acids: CASSLRDSQETQYF. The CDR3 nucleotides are TGCGCCAGCAGCCTTCGGGACAGTCAAGAGACCCAGTACTTC.

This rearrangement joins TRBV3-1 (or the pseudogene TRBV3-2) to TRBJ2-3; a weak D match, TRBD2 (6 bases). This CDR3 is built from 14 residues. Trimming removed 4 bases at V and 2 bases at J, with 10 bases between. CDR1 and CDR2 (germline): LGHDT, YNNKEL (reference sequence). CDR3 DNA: TGTGCCAGCAGCCCGGGACTTTCCACAGATACGCAGTATTTT. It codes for CASSPGLSTDTQYF.

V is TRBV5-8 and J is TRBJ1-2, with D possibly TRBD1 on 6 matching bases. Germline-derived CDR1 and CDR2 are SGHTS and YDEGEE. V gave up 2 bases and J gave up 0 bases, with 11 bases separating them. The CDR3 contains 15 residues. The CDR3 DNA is TGTGCCAGCAGCTTTCGGAAGGGGGCTAACTATGGCTACACCTTC. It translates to CASSFRKGANYGYTF.

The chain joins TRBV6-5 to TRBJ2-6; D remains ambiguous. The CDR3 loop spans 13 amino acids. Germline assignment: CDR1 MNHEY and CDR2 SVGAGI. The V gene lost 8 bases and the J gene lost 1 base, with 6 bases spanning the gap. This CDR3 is CASARSGANVLTF. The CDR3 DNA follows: TGTGCCAGCGCACGGTCTGGGGCCAACGTCCTGACTTTC.

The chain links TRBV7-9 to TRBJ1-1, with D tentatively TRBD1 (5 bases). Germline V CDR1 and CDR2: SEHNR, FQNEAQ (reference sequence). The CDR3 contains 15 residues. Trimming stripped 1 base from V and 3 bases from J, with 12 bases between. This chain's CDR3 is CASSLVRQGYTEAFF. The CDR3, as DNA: TGTGCCAGCAGCTTAGTTAGGCAGGGATACACTGAAGCTTTCTTT.

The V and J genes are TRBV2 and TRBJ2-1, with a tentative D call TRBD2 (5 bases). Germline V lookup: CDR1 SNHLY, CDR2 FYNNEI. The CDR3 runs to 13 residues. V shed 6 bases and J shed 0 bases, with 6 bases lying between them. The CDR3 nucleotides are TGTGCCAGCAGCACTAGCTCCTACAATGAGCAGTTCTTC. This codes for CASSTSSYNEQFF.

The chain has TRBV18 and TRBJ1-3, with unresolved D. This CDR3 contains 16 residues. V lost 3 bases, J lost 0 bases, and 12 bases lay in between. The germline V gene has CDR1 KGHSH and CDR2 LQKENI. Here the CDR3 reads CASSPMRATSGNTIYF. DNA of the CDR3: TGTGCCAGCTCACCCATGCGAGCGACCTCTGGAAACACCATATATTTT.

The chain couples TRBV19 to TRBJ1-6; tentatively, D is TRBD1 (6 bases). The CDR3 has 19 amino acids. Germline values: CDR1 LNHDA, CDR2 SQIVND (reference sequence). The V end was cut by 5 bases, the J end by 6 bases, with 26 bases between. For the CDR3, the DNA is TGTGCCAGTAGTCCCCAACGGACAGCCGGATTCACCCTTAATTCACCCCTCCACTTT. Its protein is CASSPQRTAGFTLNSPLHF.

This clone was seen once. The CDR3 is CAWSAGLAGVNEQFF. The CDR3 DNA is TGTGCCTGGAGCGCCGGACTAGCGGGGGTCAATGAGCAGTTCTTC. The chain links TRBV30 to TRBJ2-1; 13 bases match TRBD2. CDR1 and CDR2 (germline): GTSNPN, SVGIG (reference sequence). The CDR3 extends over 15 amino acids. Trimming removed 3 bases from V and 6 bases from J; junction bases left unmatched: 5. The variable domain in full, completed from reference TRBV30 and TRBJ2-1, reads SQTIHQWPATLVQPVGSPLSLECTVEGTSNPNLYWYRQAAGRGLQLLFYSVGIGQISSEVPQNLSASRPQDRQFILSSKKLLLSDSGFYLCAWSAGLAGVNEQFFGPGTRLTVL.

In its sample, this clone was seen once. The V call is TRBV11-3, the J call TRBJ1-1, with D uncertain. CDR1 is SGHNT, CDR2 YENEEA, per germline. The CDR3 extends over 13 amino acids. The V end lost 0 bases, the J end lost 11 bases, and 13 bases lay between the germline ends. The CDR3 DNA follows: TGTGCCAGCAGCTTAGACGGGTCTGGGGAGGCTTTCTTT. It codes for CASSLDGSGEAFF.

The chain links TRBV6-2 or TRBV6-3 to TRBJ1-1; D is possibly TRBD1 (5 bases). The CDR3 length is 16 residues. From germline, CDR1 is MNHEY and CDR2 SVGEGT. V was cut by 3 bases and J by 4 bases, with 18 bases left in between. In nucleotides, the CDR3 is TGTGCCAGCAGTTATGGCCAGGGTAGAAGGCGCACTGAAGCTTTCTTT. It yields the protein CASSYGQGRRRTEAFF.

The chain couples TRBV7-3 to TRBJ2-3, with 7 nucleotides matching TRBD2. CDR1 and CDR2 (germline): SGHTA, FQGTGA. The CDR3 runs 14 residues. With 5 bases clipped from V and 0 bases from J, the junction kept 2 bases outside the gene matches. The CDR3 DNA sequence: TGTGCCAGCAGCCCGGGGGGAAGCACAGATACGCAGTATTTT. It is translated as CASSPGGSTDTQYF.

CDR3 DNA sequence: TGTGCCAGCAGCAAGCTTAACCTAGCGGGTTCCCGTGGCCATGAGCAGTTCTTC. Its translation is CASSKLNLAGSRGHEQFF. This chain links TRBV5-8 with TRBJ2-1, with 8 bases matching TRBD2. With V trimmed by 4 bases and J by 8 bases, 20 bases remained unmatched. This CDR3 has 18 residues. Germline CDR1 reads SGHTS; CDR2 reads YDEGEE.

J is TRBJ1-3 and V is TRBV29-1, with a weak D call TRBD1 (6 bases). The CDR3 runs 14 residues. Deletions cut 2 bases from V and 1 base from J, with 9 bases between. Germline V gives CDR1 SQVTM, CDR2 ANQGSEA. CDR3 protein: CSVENRASGNTIYF. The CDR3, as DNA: TGCAGCGTTGAAAACAGGGCTTCTGGAAACACCATATATTTT.

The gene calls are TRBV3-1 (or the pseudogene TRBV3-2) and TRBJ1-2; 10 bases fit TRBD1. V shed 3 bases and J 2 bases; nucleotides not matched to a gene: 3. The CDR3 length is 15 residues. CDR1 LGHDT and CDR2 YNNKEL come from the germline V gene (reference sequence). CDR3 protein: CASSQTDRGNYGYTF. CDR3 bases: TGTGCCAGCAGCCAGACGGACAGGGGGAACTATGGCTACACCTTC.

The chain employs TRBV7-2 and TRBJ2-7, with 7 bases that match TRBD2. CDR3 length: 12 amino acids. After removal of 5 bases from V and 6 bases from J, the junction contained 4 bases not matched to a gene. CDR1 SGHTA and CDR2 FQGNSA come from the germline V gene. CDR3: CASSRAGFEQYF. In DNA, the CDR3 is TGTGCCAGCAGCAGAGCGGGATTCGAGCAGTACTTC.

The CDR3 DNA reads TGTGCCAGCAGCCCCCGGGGATTTAACGGGGGCCCGCGGACCCAGTACTTC. Translation gives CASSPRGFNGGPRTQYF. The chain carries TRBV7-9 and TRBJ2-5; D assignment may be TRBD1 or TRBD2 (6 bases each). Germline V gene sequence: CDR1 SEHNR, CDR2 FQNEAQ (reference sequence). There are 17 residues in the CDR3. V was cut by 5 bases and J by 7 bases, with 26 bases left in between.

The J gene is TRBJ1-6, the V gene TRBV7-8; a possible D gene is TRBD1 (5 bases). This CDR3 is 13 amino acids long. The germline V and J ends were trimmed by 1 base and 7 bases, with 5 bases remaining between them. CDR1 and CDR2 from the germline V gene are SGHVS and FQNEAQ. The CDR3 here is CASSLDRNSPLHF. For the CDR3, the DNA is TGTGCCAGCAGCTTAGACAGGAATTCACCCCTCCACTTT.

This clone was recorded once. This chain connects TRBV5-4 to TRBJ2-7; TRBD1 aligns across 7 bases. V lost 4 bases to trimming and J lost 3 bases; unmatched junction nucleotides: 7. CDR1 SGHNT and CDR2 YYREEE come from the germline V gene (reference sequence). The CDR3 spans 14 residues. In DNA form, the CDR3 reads TGTGCCAGCAGCCAACAGACAGGGAACTACGAGCAGTACTTC. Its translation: CASSQQTGNYEQYF.

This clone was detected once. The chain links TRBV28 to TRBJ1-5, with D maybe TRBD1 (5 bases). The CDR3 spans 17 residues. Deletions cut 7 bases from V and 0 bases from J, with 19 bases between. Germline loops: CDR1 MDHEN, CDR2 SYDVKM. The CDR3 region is CASMETGAIYSNQPQHF. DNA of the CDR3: TGTGCCAGCATGGAGACCGGGGCGATTTATAGCAATCAGCCCCAGCATTTT. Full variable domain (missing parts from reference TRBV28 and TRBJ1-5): DVKVTQSSRYLVKRTGEKVFLECVQDMDHENMFWYRQDPGLGLRLIYFSYDVKMKEKGDIPEGYSVSREKKERFSLILESASTNQTSMYLCASMETGAIYSNQPQHFGDGTRLSIL.